One sample yielded the 21 T cell receptor beta chains listed below, sequenced in a study of cytomegalovirus exposure and HLA in healthy donors. The PCR used 60 Vbeta and 13 Jbeta primers. Using immunoSEQ multiplex PCR, the repertoire was profiled, and TCRdb retains in-frame clones only, with some absent. This sample has nearly 110,000 clones, with roughly 70% found just once. Sequencing was done on a sample of PBMCs. The receptors here all came from a male donor in good health and CMV-seropositive.

A note on this clone: One end of the junction fails to match germline, which may point to a read error. This chain links TRBV7-9 with TRBJ2-5; 7 bases agree with TRBD2. This CDR3 spans 16 amino acids. The germline gives CDR1 SEHNR, CDR2 FQNEAQ (reference sequence). The chain's CDR3 is CSSSLTGGSLQETQYF. For the CDR3, the DNA is TGTTCCAGCAGCTTAACAGGCGGGAGCCTCCAAGAGACCCAGTACTTC.

The J gene is TRBJ2-1, the V gene TRBV29-1; TRBD2 agrees at 10 bases. The CDR3 is 16 amino acids. Per germline, CDR1 SQVTM and CDR2 ANQGSEA. Trimming at V came to 3 bases and at J to 8 bases, leaving 13 bases not matched to a gene. For the CDR3, the DNA is TGCAGCGTTGAGAAGAAAAGCGGGGGGGCCTTTGATGAGCAGTTCTTC. It codes for CSVEKKSGGAFDEQFF.

There are a few counts of this clone. The V gene is TRBV7-3, the J gene TRBJ2-1; D is possibly TRBD2 (7 bases). Trimming pared 0 bases from V and 2 bases from J, leaving 14 bases between. Looked up from germline, CDR1 is SGHTA and CDR2 is FQGTGA. This CDR3 comprises 17 residues. In DNA form, the CDR3 reads TGTGCCAGCAGCTTAACGGCGGGCGGGGGCCCCTACAATGAGCAGTTCTTC. Translating gives CASSLTAGGGPYNEQFF.

CDR3 residues: CAWSFLTETQYF. CDR3 in DNA: TGTGCCTGGAGTTTTCTAACGGAGACCCAGTACTTC. The chain joins TRBV30 to TRBJ2-5; no reliable D call. The ends were cut back, 2 bases at V and 5 bases at J, with 9 bases in the middle. The germline V gene has CDR1 GTSNPN and CDR2 SVGIG (reference sequence). The CDR3 is made up of 12 amino acids.

This clone was found once. The rearrangement uses TRBV7-8 and TRBJ2-7; 7 nucleotides line up with TRBD2. The CDR3 sequence is 16 residues long. The germline V gene encodes CDR1 SGHVS and CDR2 FQNEAQ. The V and J ends lost 1 base and 4 bases, in that order; junction bases with no gene match: 10. The CDR3 here is CASSLVAGRAQYEQYF. CDR3 nucleotides: TGTGCCAGCAGCTTAGTTGCGGGGAGGGCCCAATACGAGCAGTACTTC.

This clone was detected only once. The chain is built from TRBV7-2 and TRBJ1-2; D is possibly TRBD1 (6 bases). Per the germline V gene, CDR1 is SGHTA and CDR2 is FQGNSA. The V end lost 5 bases, the J end lost 7 bases, and 17 bases lay between the germline ends. The CDR3 totals 14 residues. CDR3 nucleotides: TGTGCCAGCAGCGCGGACAGTAGGTTTCTTGGCTACACCTTC. Protein: CASSADSRFLGYTF.

The V gene is TRBV7-2, the J gene TRBJ1-2; 8 positions match TRBD1. This CDR3 has 13 amino acids. From germline, CDR1 is SGHTA and CDR2 FQGNSA. Trimming at V came to 4 bases and at J to 4 bases, leaving 2 bases not matched to a gene. DNA for the CDR3: TGTGCCAGCAGCTACGGACAGGGCTATGGCTACACCTTC. Encoded protein: CASSYGQGYGYTF.

The chain has TRBV10-1 and TRBJ1-1; 7 nucleotides agree with TRBD1. With V trimmed by 9 bases and J by 0 bases, 4 bases remained unmatched. The CDR3 is 13 amino acids. The germline CDR1 and CDR2 sequences are WNHNN and SYGVQD (reference sequence). CDR3 region: CARGGQMNTEAFF. In DNA form, the CDR3 reads TGCGCCAGGGGGGGACAGATGAACACTGAAGCTTTCTTT.

This chain joins TRBV30 and TRBJ1-3, with a weak D call TRBD1 (5 bases). V gave up 3 bases and J gave up 8 bases, with 14 bases separating them. The CDR3 spans 13 residues. Germline CDR1 and CDR2: GTSNPN and SVGIG (reference sequence). The CDR3 is CAWSGGEGYTIYF. The CDR3 DNA reads TGTGCCTGGAGCGGGGGTGAAGGATACACCATATATTTT.

This clone was observed once. CDR3 bases: TGTGCCAGCAGCGTGACAGGGGGCTCCTACAATGAGCAGTTCTTC. Protein product: CASSVTGGSYNEQFF. The chain employs TRBV9 and TRBJ2-1, with 9 bases that match TRBD1. Germline lookup yields CDR1 SGDLS and CDR2 YYNGEE. This CDR3 has 15 amino acids. Germline trimming cut 2 bases from V and 0 bases from J; bases unmatched to any gene: 0.

This clone was seen only once. This chain's CDR3 is CASSLGEGTGAQYF. Written as DNA, the CDR3 is TGTGCCAGCAGCTTAGGCGAGGGAACTGGGGCCCAGTACTTC. The V gene is TRBV11-3, the J gene TRBJ2-5, with a possible D match to TRBD2 (5 bases). This CDR3 is 14 amino acids long. V dropped 1 base and J dropped 9 bases, with 15 bases sitting between them. Per germline, CDR1 SGHNT and CDR2 YENEEA.

This chain connects TRBV14 to TRBJ1-6; D uncertain. In germline, CDR1 is SGHDN, CDR2 FVKESK. The CDR3 contains 11 residues. V was cut by 0 bases and J by 15 bases, with 6 bases left in between. The CDR3 sequence is CASSQDIVLHF. The CDR3 nucleotides are TGTGCCAGCAGCCAAGATATTGTCCTCCACTTT.

The chain combines TRBV28 with TRBJ1-4; TRBD1 agrees at 8 bases. This CDR3 contains 13 residues. Germline V CDR1 and CDR2: MDHEN, SYDVKM. J gave up 7 bases and V 8 bases, and 6 bases lay outside the gene matches. The chain's CDR3 is CASHQGAVEKLFF. In DNA form, the CDR3 reads TGTGCCAGCCACCAGGGGGCGGTTGAAAAACTGTTTTTT.

The V call is TRBV28, the J call TRBJ1-1; D remains ambiguous. The V gene lost 2 bases and the J gene lost 1 base, with 5 bases spanning the gap. CDR3 length: 13 amino acids. Germline V gene sequence: CDR1 MDHEN, CDR2 SYDVKM. The CDR3 bases are TGTGCCAGCAGTTTACGGGAGAACACTGAAGCTTTCTTT. Amino acid sequence: CASSLRENTEAFF.

J is TRBJ2-7 and V is TRBV4-3; TRBD1 agrees at 9 bases. The V segment lost 1 base and the J segment 0 bases; nucleotides outside the gene matches: 7. CDR1 is LGHNA, CDR2 YSLEER, per germline. This CDR3 region has 17 residues. CDR3: CASSQATGTGSSYEQYF. As DNA, the CDR3 is TGCGCCAGCAGCCAAGCTACCGGGACAGGGAGCTCCTACGAGCAGTACTTC.

The rearrangement links TRBV6-5 to TRBJ2-5; TRBD1 matches 9 bases. Germline V CDR1 and CDR2: MNHEY, SVGAGI. The V segment lost 6 bases and the J segment 5 bases; nucleotides outside the gene matches: 7. This CDR3 region has 14 residues. The CDR3 is CASRLQGARETQYF. In nucleotides, the CDR3 is TGTGCCAGCAGACTACAGGGGGCGCGGGAGACCCAGTACTTC.

This chain links TRBV7-8 with TRBJ1-2, with 11 bases fitting TRBD1. After removal of 5 bases from V and 3 bases from J, the junction contained 8 bases not matched to a gene. This CDR3 has 16 residues. Per germline, CDR1 SGHVS and CDR2 FQNEAQ. Written as DNA, the CDR3 is TGTGCCAGCAGCCCGCACCGGGACAGGGGGGACTATGGCTACACCTTC. This sequence encodes CASSPHRDRGDYGYTF.

CDR3 sequence (DNA): TGTGCCTGGAGTGCTTGGGCAGGGGGTAACGAGCAGTACTTC. As protein: CAWSAWAGGNEQYF. This chain uses TRBV30 with TRBJ2-7; 7 nucleotides agree with TRBD1. Germline lookup yields CDR1 GTSNPN and CDR2 SVGIG (reference sequence). The CDR3 extends over 14 amino acids. Losses at the gene ends were 1 base for V and 5 bases for J; bases not matched to a gene: 8.

The CDR3 bases are TGTGCCAGCAGAAACGGTGGGCTGGTGTTCAATGAGCAGTTCTTC. Amino acids: CASRNGGLVFNEQFF. The chain combines TRBV28 with TRBJ2-1, with D uncertain. The CDR3 totals 15 residues. CDR1 and CDR2 (germline): MDHEN, SYDVKM. Trimming pared 6 bases from V and 6 bases from J, leaving 18 bases between.

The table lists this clone with a few counts. The chain is built from TRBV28 and TRBJ2-3, with TRBD2 matching 8 bases. The V segment lost 3 bases and the J segment 3 bases; nucleotides outside the gene matches: 8. Looked up from germline, CDR1 is MDHEN and CDR2 is SYDVKM. The CDR3 is made up of 16 amino acids. The chain's CDR3 is CASSFPAGEGTDTQYF. CDR3 nucleotides: TGTGCCAGCAGTTTCCCAGCGGGAGAAGGGACAGATACGCAGTATTTT.

The chain is built from TRBV11-1 and TRBJ2-7, with TRBD1 identical over 9 bases. Losses at the gene ends were 5 bases for V and 2 bases for J; bases not matched to a gene: 7. Germline CDR1 SGHAT, CDR2 FQDESV (reference sequence). This CDR3 region has 15 residues. CDR3 region: CASSLGTGRPYEQYF. The CDR3 DNA reads as TGTGCCAGCAGCCTCGGGACAGGGCGACCCTACGAGCAGTACTTC.